This TCR beta chain was sequenced for a study of T cell responses to AZD1222 COVID-19 vaccine. Looking at the study overall: Second doses at about 4 or about 12 weeks were pooled.

TCRdb's table, derived via immunoSEQ multiplex PCR, lists solely in-frame clones and lacks some. Of about 150,000 clones listed, approximately 94% are singletons. Germline V gene data show CDR1 as LNHDA and CDR2 as SQIVND (reference sequence). CDR3 length: 14 amino acids. J lost 1 base, V lost 6 bases, and 2 bases had no gene match. This clonotype was sampled from an adult in good health. Source: peripheral blood, taken on day 0 of AZD1222 vaccination. The chain recombines TRBV19 with TRBJ2-3; 9 nucleotides line up with TRBD2. Here the CDR3 reads CASRQRGGTDTQYF. The CDR3 coding sequence is TGTGCCAGTAGACAGCGGGGGGGCACAGATACGCAGTATTTT.